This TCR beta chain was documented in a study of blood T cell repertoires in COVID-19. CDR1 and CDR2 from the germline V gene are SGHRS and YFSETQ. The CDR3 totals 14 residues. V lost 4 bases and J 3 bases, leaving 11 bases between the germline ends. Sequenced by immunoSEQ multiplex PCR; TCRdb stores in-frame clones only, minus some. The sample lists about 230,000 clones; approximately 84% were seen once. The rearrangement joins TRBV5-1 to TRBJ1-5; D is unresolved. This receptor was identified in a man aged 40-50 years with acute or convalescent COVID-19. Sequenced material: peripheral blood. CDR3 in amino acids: CASSPSGDNQPQHF. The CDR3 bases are TGCGCCAGCAGCCCCAGCGGCGACAATCAGCCCCAGCATTTT.